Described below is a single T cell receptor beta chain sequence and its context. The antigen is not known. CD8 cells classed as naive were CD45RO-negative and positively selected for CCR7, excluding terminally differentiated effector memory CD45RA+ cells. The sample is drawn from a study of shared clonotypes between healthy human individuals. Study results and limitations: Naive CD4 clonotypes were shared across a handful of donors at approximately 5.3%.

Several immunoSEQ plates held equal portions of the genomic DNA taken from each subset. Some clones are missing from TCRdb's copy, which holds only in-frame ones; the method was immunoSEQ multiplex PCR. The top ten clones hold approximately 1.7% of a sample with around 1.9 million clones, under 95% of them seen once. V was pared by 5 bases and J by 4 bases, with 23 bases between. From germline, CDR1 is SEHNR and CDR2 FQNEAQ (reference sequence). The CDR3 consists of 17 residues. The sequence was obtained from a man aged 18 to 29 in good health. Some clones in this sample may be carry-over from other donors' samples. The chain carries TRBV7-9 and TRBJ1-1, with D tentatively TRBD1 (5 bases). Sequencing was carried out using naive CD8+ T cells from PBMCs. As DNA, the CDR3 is TGTGCCAGCAGCCCCCCACGGGACCCCACGGTCGGCACTGAAGCTTTCTTT. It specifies CASSPPRDPTVGTEAFF.